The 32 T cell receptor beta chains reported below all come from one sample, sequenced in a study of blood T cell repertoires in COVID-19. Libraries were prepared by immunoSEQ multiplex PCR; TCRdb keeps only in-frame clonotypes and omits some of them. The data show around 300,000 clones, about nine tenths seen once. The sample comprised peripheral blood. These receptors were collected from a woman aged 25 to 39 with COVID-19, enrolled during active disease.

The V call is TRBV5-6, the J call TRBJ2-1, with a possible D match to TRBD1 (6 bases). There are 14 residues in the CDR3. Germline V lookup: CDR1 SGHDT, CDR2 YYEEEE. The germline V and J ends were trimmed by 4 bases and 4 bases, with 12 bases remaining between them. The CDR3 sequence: CASSQGWLYNEQFF. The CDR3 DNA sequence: TGTGCCAGCAGCCAGGGGTGGCTTTACAATGAGCAGTTCTTC.

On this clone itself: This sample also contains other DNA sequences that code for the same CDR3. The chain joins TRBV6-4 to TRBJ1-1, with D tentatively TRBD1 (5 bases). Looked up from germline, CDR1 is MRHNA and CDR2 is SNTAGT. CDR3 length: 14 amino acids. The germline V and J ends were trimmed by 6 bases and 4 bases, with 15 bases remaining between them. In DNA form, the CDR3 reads TGTGCCAGCAGCCCGGGGGGAGGAGGCACTGAAGCTTTCTTT. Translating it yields CASSPGGGGTEAFF.

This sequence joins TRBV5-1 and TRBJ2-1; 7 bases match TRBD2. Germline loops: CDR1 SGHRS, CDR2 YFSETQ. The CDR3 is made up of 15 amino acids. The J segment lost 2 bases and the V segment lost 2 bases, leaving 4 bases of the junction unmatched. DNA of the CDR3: TGCGCCAGCAGCTTTGAGGGAGGGCCCTACAATGAGCAGTTCTTC. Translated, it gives CASSFEGGPYNEQFF.

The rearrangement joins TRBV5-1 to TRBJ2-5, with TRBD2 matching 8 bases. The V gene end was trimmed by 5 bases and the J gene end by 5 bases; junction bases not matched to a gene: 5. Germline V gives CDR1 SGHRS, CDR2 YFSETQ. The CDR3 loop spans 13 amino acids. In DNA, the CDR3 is TGCGCCAGCAGGTCGCGGGAGGAGGAGACCCAGTACTTC. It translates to CASRSREEETQYF.

In nucleotides, the CDR3 is TGTGCCAGCAGACCGACTAGCGGGCCTTACAATGAGCAGTTCTTC. Amino acid sequence: CASRPTSGPYNEQFF. The chain combines TRBV11-2 with TRBJ2-1; 10 bases agree with TRBD2. Trimming at V came to 6 bases and at J to 4 bases, leaving 6 bases not matched to a gene. This CDR3 has 15 residues. Germline loops: CDR1 SGHAT, CDR2 FQNNGV.

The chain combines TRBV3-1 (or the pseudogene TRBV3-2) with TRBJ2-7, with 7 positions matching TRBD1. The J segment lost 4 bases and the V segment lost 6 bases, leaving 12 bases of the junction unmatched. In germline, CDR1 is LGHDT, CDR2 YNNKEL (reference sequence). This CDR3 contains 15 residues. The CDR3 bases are TGTGCCAGCAGGCCCCGGGACAGCGGAATTTACGAGCAGTACTTC. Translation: CASRPRDSGIYEQYF.

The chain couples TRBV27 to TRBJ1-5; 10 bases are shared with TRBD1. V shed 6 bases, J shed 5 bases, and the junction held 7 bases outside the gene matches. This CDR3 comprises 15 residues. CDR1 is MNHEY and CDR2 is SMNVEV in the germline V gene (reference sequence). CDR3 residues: CASRGTGVRDQPQHF. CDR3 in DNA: TGTGCCAGCAGGGGGACAGGGGTAAGGGATCAGCCCCAGCATTTT.

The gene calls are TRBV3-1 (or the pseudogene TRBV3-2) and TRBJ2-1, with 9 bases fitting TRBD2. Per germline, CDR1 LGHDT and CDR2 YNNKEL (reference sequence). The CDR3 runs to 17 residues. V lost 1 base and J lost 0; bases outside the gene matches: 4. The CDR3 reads CASSQVFSGSSYNEQFF. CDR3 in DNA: TGTGCCAGCAGCCAAGTTTTTAGCGGGAGCTCCTACAATGAGCAGTTCTTC.

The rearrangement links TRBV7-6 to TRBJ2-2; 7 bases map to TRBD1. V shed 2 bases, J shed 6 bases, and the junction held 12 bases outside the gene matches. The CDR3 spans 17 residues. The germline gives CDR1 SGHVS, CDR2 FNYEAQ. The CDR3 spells CASSLLGQAVGPGELFF. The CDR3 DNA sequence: TGTGCCAGCAGCTTACTCGGACAGGCGGTTGGGCCCGGGGAGCTGTTTTTT.

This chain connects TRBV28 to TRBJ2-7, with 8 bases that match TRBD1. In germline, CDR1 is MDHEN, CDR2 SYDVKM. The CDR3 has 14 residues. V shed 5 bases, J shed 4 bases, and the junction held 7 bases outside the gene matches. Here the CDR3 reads CASSATGGRYEQYF. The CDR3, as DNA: TGTGCCAGCAGTGCTACAGGGGGAAGATACGAGCAGTACTTC.

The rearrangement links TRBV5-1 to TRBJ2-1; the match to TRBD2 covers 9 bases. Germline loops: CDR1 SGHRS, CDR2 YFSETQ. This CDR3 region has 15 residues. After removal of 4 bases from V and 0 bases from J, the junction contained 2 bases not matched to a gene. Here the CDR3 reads CASSMGLASYNEQFF. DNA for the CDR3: TGCGCCAGCAGCATGGGACTAGCCTCCTACAATGAGCAGTTCTTC.

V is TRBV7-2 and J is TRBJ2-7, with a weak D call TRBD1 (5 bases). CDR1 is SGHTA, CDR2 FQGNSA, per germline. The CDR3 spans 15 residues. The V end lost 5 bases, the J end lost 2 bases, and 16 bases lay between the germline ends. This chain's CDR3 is CASSMDTDPTYEQYF. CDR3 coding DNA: TGTGCCAGCAGCATGGACACCGACCCCACCTACGAGCAGTACTTC.

The CDR3 here is CASSLRGRDEQYF. The CDR3 coding sequence is TGTGCCAGCAGCTTAAGGGGCAGGGACGAGCAGTACTTC. The chain is built from TRBV7-6 and TRBJ2-7; D possibly corresponds to TRBD1 (5 bases). The CDR3 runs 13 residues. V was cut by 2 bases and J by 5 bases, with 10 bases left in between. Germline V CDR1 and CDR2: SGHVS, FNYEAQ. The full variable domain, rest sourced from reference TRBV7-6 and TRBJ2-7, is GAGVSQSPRYKVTKRGQDVALRCDPISGHVSLYWYRQALGQGPEFLTYFNYEAQQDKSGLPNDRFSAERPEGSISTLTIQRTEQRDSAMYRCASSLRGRDEQYFGPGTRLTVT.

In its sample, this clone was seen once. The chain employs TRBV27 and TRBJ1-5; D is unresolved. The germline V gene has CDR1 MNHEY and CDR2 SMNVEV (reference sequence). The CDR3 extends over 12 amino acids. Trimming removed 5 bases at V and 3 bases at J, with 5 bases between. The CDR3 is CASSALNQPQHF. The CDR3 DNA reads TGTGCCAGCAGTGCGCTCAATCAGCCCCAGCATTTT.

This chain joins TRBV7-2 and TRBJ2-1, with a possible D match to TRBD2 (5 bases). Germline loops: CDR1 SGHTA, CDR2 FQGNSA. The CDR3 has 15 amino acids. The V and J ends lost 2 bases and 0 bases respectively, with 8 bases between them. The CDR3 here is CASSLSAASYNEQFF. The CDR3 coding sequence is TGTGCCAGCAGCTTATCAGCGGCCTCCTACAATGAGCAGTTCTTC.

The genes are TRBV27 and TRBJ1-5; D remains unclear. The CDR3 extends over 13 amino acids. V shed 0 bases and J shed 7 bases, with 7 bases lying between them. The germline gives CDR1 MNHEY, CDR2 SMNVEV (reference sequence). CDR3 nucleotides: TGTGCCAGCAGTTTATCGGTCGGGCAGCCCCAGCATTTT. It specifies CASSLSVGQPQHF.

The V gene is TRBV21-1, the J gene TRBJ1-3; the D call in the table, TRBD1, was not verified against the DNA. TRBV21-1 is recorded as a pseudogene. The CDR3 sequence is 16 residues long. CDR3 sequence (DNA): TGTGCCAGCAGCAAAGTGGCTCTTTCCTCTGGAAACACCATATATTTT. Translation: CASSKVALSSGNTIYF.

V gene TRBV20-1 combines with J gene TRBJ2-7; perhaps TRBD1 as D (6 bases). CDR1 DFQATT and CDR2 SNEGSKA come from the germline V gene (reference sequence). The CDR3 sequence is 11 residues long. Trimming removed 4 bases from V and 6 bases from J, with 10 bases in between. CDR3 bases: TGCAGTGCTAAACAGGGTGGCGAGCAGTACTTC. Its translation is CSAKQGGEQYF.

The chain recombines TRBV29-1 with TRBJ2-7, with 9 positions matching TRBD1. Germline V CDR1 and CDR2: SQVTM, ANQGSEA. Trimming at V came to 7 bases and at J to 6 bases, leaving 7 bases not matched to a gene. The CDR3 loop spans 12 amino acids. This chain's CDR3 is CSAGQGNGEQYF. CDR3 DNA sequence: TGCAGCGCGGGACAGGGAAATGGCGAGCAGTACTTC.

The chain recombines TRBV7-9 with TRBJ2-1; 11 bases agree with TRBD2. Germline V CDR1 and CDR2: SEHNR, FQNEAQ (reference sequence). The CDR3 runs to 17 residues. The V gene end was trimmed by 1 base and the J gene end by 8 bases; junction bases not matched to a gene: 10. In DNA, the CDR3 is TGTGCCAGCAGCTTAGGGGCACTAGCGGGAGTTGGCGATGAGCAGTTCTTC. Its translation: CASSLGALAGVGDEQFF. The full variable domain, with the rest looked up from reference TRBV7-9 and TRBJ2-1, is DTGVSQNPRHKITKRGQNVTFRCDPISEHNRLYWYRQTLGQGPEFLTYFQNEAQLEKSRLLSDRFSAERPKGSFSTLEIQRTEQGDSAMYLCASSLGALAGVGDEQFFGPGTRLTVL.

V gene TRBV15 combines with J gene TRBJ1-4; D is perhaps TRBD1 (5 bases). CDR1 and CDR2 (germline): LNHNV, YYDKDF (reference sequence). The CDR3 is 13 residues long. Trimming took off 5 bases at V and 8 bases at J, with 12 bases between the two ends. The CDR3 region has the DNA TGTGCCACCAGCTGGGCAGGGCAAGAAAAACTGTTTTTT. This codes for CATSWAGQEKLFF.

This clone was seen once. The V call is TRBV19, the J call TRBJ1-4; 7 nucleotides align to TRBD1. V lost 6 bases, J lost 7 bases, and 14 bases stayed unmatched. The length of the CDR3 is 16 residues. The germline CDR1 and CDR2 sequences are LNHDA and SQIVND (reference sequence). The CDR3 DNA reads TGTGCCAGTAGCAACTCCTTAGGGGGCTGGCGTGAAAAACTGTTTTTT. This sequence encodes CASSNSLGGWREKLFF.

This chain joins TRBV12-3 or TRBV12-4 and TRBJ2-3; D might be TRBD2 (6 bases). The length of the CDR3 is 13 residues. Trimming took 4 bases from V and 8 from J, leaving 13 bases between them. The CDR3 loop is CASSYPGLPTQYF. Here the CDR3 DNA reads TGTGCCAGCAGTTACCCGGGACTGCCTACGCAGTATTTT.

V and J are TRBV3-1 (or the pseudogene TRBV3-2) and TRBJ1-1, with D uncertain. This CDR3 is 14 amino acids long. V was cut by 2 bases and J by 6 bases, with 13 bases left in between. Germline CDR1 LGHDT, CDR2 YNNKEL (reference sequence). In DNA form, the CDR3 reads TGTGCCAGCAGCCAATCGGGGAGAGAAGCTGAAGCTTTCTTT. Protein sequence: CASSQSGREAEAFF.

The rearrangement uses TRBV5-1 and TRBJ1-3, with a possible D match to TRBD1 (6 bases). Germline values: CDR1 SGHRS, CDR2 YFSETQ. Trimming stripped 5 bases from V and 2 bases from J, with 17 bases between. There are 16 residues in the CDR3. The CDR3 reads CASRQEAGATGNTIYF. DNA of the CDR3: TGCGCCAGCAGACAGGAAGCAGGGGCAACTGGAAACACCATATATTTT.

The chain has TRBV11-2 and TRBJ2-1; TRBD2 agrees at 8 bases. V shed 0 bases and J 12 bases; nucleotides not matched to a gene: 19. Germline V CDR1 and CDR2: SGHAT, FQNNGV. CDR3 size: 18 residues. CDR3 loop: CASSLDGTRLAEPLGQFF. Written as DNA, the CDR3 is TGTGCCAGCAGCTTAGATGGGACTAGACTAGCCGAACCGTTGGGGCAGTTCTTC. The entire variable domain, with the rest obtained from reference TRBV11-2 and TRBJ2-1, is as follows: EAGVAQSPRYKIIEKRQSVAFWCNPISGHATLYWYQQILGQGPKLLIQFQNNGVVDDSQLPKDRFSAERLKGVDSTLKIQPAKLEDSAVYLCASSLDGTRLAEPLGQFFGPGTRLTVL.

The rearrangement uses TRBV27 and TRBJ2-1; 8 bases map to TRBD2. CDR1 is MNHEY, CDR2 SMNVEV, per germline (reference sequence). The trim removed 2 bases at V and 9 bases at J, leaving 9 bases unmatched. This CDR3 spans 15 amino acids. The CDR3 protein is CASSLNGRAGSEQFF. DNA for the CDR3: TGTGCCAGCAGTTTAAACGGGAGGGCCGGGAGTGAGCAGTTCTTC.

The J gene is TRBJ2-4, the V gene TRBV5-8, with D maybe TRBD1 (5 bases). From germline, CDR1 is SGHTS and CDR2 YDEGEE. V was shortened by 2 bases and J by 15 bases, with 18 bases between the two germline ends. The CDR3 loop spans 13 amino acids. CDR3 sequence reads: CASSFSKGHQSYF. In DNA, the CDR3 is TGTGCCAGCAGCTTTTCGAAAGGACATCAATCGTACTTC. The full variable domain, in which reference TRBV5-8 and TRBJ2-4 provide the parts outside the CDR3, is EAGVTQSPTHLIKTRGQQATLRCSPISGHTSVYWYQQALGLGLQFLLWYDEGEERNRGNFPPRFSGRQFPNYSSELNVNALELEDSALYLCASSFSKGHQSYFGAGTRLSVL.

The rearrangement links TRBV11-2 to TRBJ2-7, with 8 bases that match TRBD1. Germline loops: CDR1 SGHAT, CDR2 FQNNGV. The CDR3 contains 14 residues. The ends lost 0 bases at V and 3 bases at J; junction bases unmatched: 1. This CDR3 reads CASSLEQGVYEQYF. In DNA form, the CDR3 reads TGTGCCAGCAGCTTAGAACAGGGGGTCTACGAGCAGTACTTC.

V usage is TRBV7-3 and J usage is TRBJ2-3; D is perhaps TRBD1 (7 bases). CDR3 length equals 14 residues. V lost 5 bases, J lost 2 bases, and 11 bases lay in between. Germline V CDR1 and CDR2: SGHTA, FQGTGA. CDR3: CASSGGTATDTQYF. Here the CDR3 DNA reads TGTGCCAGCAGCGGAGGGACAGCCACAGATACGCAGTATTTT.

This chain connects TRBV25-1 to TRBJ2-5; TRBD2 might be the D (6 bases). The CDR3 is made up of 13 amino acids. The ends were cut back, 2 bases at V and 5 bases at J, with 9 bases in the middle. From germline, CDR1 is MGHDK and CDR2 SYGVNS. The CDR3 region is CASSEGGWETQYF. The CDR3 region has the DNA TGTGCCAGCAGTGAAGGGGGGTGGGAGACCCAGTACTTC.

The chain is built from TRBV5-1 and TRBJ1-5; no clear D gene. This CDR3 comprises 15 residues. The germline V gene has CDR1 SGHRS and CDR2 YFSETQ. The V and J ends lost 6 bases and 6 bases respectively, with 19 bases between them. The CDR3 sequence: CASIVSGEIGQPQHF. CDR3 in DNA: TGCGCCAGCATCGTTTCCGGGGAAATAGGTCAGCCCCAGCATTTT.